What follows are 31 T cell receptor beta chains derived from one specimen sequenced in a study of cytomegalovirus exposure and HLA in healthy donors. With 60 Vbeta and 13 Jbeta primers, the PCR was carried out. Produced via immunoSEQ multiplex PCR; TCRdb's table is partial and in-frame only. The sample yields 95,000 to 150,000 clones, around 79% seen once. Sequencing was done on a sample of PBMCs. These receptors were taken from a woman in her forties in good health and CMV-seronegative.

The V gene is TRBV5-4, the J gene TRBJ1-1, with D perhaps matching TRBD1 (6 bases). The CDR3 consists of 14 residues. Germline CDR1 reads SGHNT; CDR2 reads YYREEE (reference sequence). V shed 5 bases and J shed 1 base, with 12 bases lying between them. The CDR3 spells CASSIGQPNTEAFF. The CDR3, as DNA: TGTGCCAGCAGTATCGGACAGCCGAACACTGAAGCTTTCTTT.

This clone was seen only a few times. The CDR3 DNA sequence: TGCGCCAGCAGCCCGGGACTAGCGGGAGCAGATACGCAGTATTTT. It encodes CASSPGLAGADTQYF. V and J are TRBV5-1 and TRBJ2-3; 14 bases are a match to TRBD2. V lost 4 bases to trimming and J lost 4 bases; unmatched junction nucleotides: 2. Germline V gene sequence: CDR1 SGHRS, CDR2 YFSETQ. The CDR3 loop spans 15 amino acids.

This clone appeared a single time. The chain carries TRBV28 and TRBJ2-1; TRBD2 agrees at 14 bases. Germline CDR1 and CDR2: MDHEN and SYDVKM. The CDR3 extends over 15 amino acids. V shed 5 bases and J 8 bases; nucleotides not matched to a gene: 5. DNA of the CDR3: TGTGCCAGCAGTCCCGGGACTAGCGGGAGTGATGAGCAGTTCTTC. This codes for CASSPGTSGSDEQFF.

There are a few counts of this clone. The rearrangement links TRBV7-3 to TRBJ2-1; 10 bases are a match to TRBD2. Germline assignment: CDR1 SGHTA and CDR2 FQGTGA. The V segment lost 2 bases and the J segment 10 bases; nucleotides outside the gene matches: 8. This CDR3 has 15 amino acids. The CDR3 DNA reads TGTGCCAGCAGCTTATCTAGCGGGAGAGGGTTAGAGCAGTTCTTC. It specifies CASSLSSGRGLEQFF.

In the case of this clone: At one of its ends the junction is not consistent with the germline gene, which may arise from a read error. This sequence joins TRBV4-1 and TRBJ2-5; TRBD1 might be the D (5 bases). The CDR3 has 14 amino acids. Germline assignment: CDR1 MGHRA and CDR2 YSYEKL. The CDR3 reads CASSQVKGWETQYF. The CDR3 nucleotides are TGTGCCAGCAGCCAAGTGAAGGGGTGGGAGACCCAGTACTTC.

The V call is TRBV13, the J call TRBJ2-1; D ambiguous. Germline CDR1 reads PRHDT; CDR2 reads FYEKMQ (reference sequence). Trimming took off 5 bases at V and 1 base at J, with 6 bases between the two ends. The CDR3 is 13 residues long. The CDR3 loop reads CASSRLSYNEQFF. The DNA for the CDR3 is TGTGCCAGCAGCCGCCTATCCTACAATGAGCAGTTCTTC. The variable domain in full, completed from reference TRBV13 and TRBJ2-1, reads AAGVIQSPRHLIKEKRETATLKCYPIPRHDTVYWYQQGPGQDPQFLISFYEKMQSDKGSIPDRFSAQQFSDYHSELNMSSLELGDSALYFCASSRLSYNEQFFGPGTRLTVL.

The chain combines TRBV15 with TRBJ1-5; 7 nucleotides agree with TRBD1. CDR3 size: 15 residues. V lost 4 bases to trimming and J lost 2 bases; unmatched junction nucleotides: 5. CDR1 is LNHNV and CDR2 is YYDKDF in the germline V gene (reference sequence). The CDR3 loop is CATSTQGSGNQPQHF. CDR3 bases: TGTGCCACCAGCACACAGGGGAGCGGCAATCAGCCCCAGCATTTT.

The chain joins TRBV2 to TRBJ2-7, with TRBD2 identical over 7 bases. The CDR3 is made up of 14 amino acids. Trimming removed 4 bases from V and 3 bases from J; junction bases left unmatched: 6. The V gene's germline CDR1 is SNHLY and CDR2 FYNNEI. The CDR3 protein is CASSASSGNYEQYF. The CDR3 DNA follows: TGTGCCAGCAGTGCGTCAAGCGGGAACTACGAGCAGTACTTC.

The gene calls are TRBV6-5 and TRBJ1-5; D uncertain. The CDR3 length is 12 residues. Trimming removed 4 bases at V and 5 bases at J, with 6 bases between. The germline gives CDR1 MNHEY, CDR2 SVGAGI. CDR3 in DNA: TGTGCCAGCAGTTCCAGTGATCAGCCCCAGCATTTT. Encoded protein: CASSSSDQPQHF.

This sequence joins TRBV2 and TRBJ2-1; 10 bases agree with TRBD2. V was clipped by 9 bases and J by 4 bases; unmatched bases: 12. In germline, CDR1 is SNHLY, CDR2 FYNNEI. CDR3 length: 16 amino acids. CDR3 in amino acids: CASPPRASGRYNEQFF. The CDR3 bases are TGTGCCAGTCCCCCTAGGGCTAGCGGGAGATACAATGAGCAGTTCTTC.

The chain carries TRBV28 and TRBJ1-3, with unresolved D. The V and J ends lost 2 bases and 0 bases respectively, with 8 bases between them. CDR1 is MDHEN, CDR2 SYDVKM, per germline. CDR3 length equals 15 residues. The CDR3 DNA is TGTGCCAGCAGTTTACAGGCGCTCTCTGGAAACACCATATATTTT. This sequence encodes CASSLQALSGNTIYF.

This clone occurred a few times. The CDR3 DNA is TGTGCCAGCAGCTTCTCTGACAGGCGGGCTTTCTTT. Its protein product is CASSFSDRRAFF. V usage is TRBV11-2 and J usage is TRBJ1-1; D might be TRBD1 (6 bases). Germline V gene data show CDR1 as SGHAT and CDR2 as FQNNGV. V shed 3 bases and J shed 11 bases, with 13 bases lying between them. The CDR3 has 12 residues.

J is TRBJ2-7 and V is TRBV7-9, with D possibly TRBD2 on 6 matching bases. V was shortened by 7 bases and J by 5 bases, with 15 bases between the two germline ends. CDR1 is SEHNR, CDR2 FQNEAQ, per germline (reference sequence). The CDR3 has 13 residues. The DNA of the CDR3 is TGTGCCAGCACCTCGACGGGGGTCCACGAGCAGTACTTC. Translated: CASTSTGVHEQYF.

The chain combines TRBV5-6 with TRBJ2-1; D not resolved. The CDR3 is 14 amino acids. CDR1 is SGHDT, CDR2 YYEEEE, per germline. V was trimmed by 2 bases and J by 4 bases, leaving 10 bases between them. CDR3 region: CASSLTGFYNEQFF. The CDR3 DNA is TGTGCCAGCAGCTTAACCGGGTTTTACAATGAGCAGTTCTTC.

V and J are TRBV10-1 and TRBJ1-4; TRBD1 is a possible D gene (5 bases). The CDR3 extends over 14 amino acids. The germline CDR1 and CDR2 sequences are WNHNN and SYGVQD (reference sequence). Trimming pared 10 bases from V and 5 bases from J, leaving 17 bases between. CDR3 nucleotides: TGCGCCACTCAGGCGGGGGGGGTGAATGAAAAACTGTTTTTT. Residues: CATQAGGVNEKLFF.

With regard to this clone: A junction end diverges from the germline sequence, so it may reflect a read error. This sequence joins TRBV5-8 and TRBJ2-4; TRBD2 agrees at 8 bases. Germline lookup yields CDR1 SGHTS and CDR2 YDEGEE. The CDR3 covers 16 residues. CDR3 in DNA: TGTGCCAGCAGCTTGTTTAGCGGGACGTCCAAAAACAGTCAGTACTTC. Its translation: CASSLFSGTSKNSQYF.

The CDR3 sequence is CASSPHGLAAYNEQFF. For the CDR3, the DNA is TGTGCCAGCAGCCCCCATGGACTAGCGGCCTACAATGAGCAGTTCTTC. The chain couples TRBV7-9 to TRBJ2-1, with 10 bases aligning to TRBD2. The germline V gene encodes CDR1 SEHNR and CDR2 FQNEAQ (reference sequence). V shed 5 bases and J 2 bases; nucleotides not matched to a gene: 6. The CDR3 covers 16 residues. Drawing the rest from reference TRBV7-9 and TRBJ2-1, the complete variable domain is DTGVSQNPRHKITKRGQNVTFRCDPISEHNRLYWYRQTLGQGPEFLTYFQNEAQLEKSRLLSDRFSAERPKGSFSTLEIQRTEQGDSAMYLCASSPHGLAAYNEQFFGPGTRLTVL.

V is TRBV5-4 and J is TRBJ2-3; TRBD2 aligns across 8 bases. V dropped 4 bases and J dropped 3; count of bases not matched to a gene: 10. The germline CDR1 and CDR2 sequences are SGHNT and YYREEE (reference sequence). The CDR3 extends over 16 amino acids. CDR3 coding DNA: TGTGCCAGCAGCCCGGGAGCGGGAGTGGTGACAGATACGCAGTATTTT. This translates into CASSPGAGVVTDTQYF.

The gene calls are TRBV28 and TRBJ1-5; D may be TRBD1 (5 bases). The germline gives CDR1 MDHEN, CDR2 SYDVKM. V lost 6 bases and J 0 bases, leaving 18 bases between the germline ends. This CDR3 contains 17 residues. In nucleotides, the CDR3 is TGTGCCAGCAGCCCGGGGAGGACACTGTATAGCAATCAGCCCCAGCATTTT. Translation: CASSPGRTLYSNQPQHF. Based on the CDR3 plus reference TRBV28 and TRBJ1-5, the full variable domain is DVKVTQSSRYLVKRTGEKVFLECVQDMDHENMFWYRQDPGLGLRLIYFSYDVKMKEKGDIPEGYSVSREKKERFSLILESASTNQTSMYLCASSPGRTLYSNQPQHFGDGTRLSIL.

J is TRBJ1-1 and V is TRBV2; 8 bases map to TRBD1. The CDR3 spans 15 residues. Germline CDR1 SNHLY, CDR2 FYNNEI. After removal of 7 bases from V and 3 bases from J, the junction contained 10 bases not matched to a gene. This chain's CDR3 is CASTGPNRGYTEAFF. In DNA form, the CDR3 reads TGTGCCAGCACCGGACCCAACAGGGGGTACACTGAAGCTTTCTTT.

The rearrangement joins TRBV7-6 to TRBJ2-1; the D gene is possibly TRBD2 (6 bases). The length of the CDR3 is 14 residues. Trimming took off 1 base at V and 8 bases at J, with 12 bases between the two ends. CDR1 and CDR2 from the germline V gene are SGHVS and FNYEAQ. Here the CDR3 reads CASSLGGGGHEQFF. Here the CDR3 DNA reads TGTGCCAGCAGCTTAGGAGGTGGAGGGCATGAGCAGTTCTTC.

This chain uses TRBV15 with TRBJ2-7; 8 positions agree with TRBD1. The CDR3 length is 12 residues. The V gene end was trimmed by 7 bases and the J gene end by 9 bases; junction bases not matched to a gene: 8. Per germline, CDR1 LNHNV and CDR2 YYDKDF (reference sequence). CDR3 sequence (DNA): TGTGCCACCAACTTAGGACAGGGTGGGCAGTACTTC. This gives the protein CATNLGQGGQYF.

V gene TRBV18 combines with J gene TRBJ2-5; 8 bases are a match to TRBD1. The V gene's germline CDR1 is KGHSH and CDR2 LQKENI. V dropped 6 bases and J dropped 0; count of bases not matched to a gene: 3. This CDR3 region has 14 residues. Here the CDR3 reads CASSRQGYQETQYF. DNA for the CDR3: TGTGCCAGCTCCCGACAGGGGTACCAAGAGACCCAGTACTTC.

The chain couples TRBV7-9 to TRBJ2-7; tentative D call: TRBD2 (6 bases). From germline, CDR1 is SEHNR and CDR2 FQNEAQ (reference sequence). The V end was cut by 3 bases, the J end by 4 bases, with 10 bases between. CDR3 length: 13 residues. CDR3 region: CASSLAGRYEQYF. In nucleotides, the CDR3 is TGTGCCAGCAGCTTGGCGGGAAGGTACGAGCAGTACTTC.

This clone was seen a single time. The chain recombines TRBV7-2 with TRBJ2-1; D gene uncertain. The CDR3 is 14 amino acids. CDR1 SGHTA and CDR2 FQGNSA come from the germline V gene. V lost 2 bases, J lost 7 bases, and 12 bases lay in between. CDR3 amino acids: CASSLTGVSNEQFF. CDR3 bases: TGTGCCAGCAGCTTAACTGGTGTCTCAAATGAGCAGTTCTTC. The whole variable domain, remainder taken from reference TRBV7-2 and TRBJ2-1, is GAGVSQSPSNKVTEKGKDVELRCDPISGHTALYWYRQSLGQGLEFLIYFQGNSAPDKSGLPSDRFSAERTGGSVSTLTIQRTQQEDSAVYLCASSLTGVSNEQFFGPGTRLTVL.

The chain combines TRBV9 with TRBJ2-1; 15 bases align to TRBD2. Germline values: CDR1 SGDLS, CDR2 YYNGEE. With 3 bases clipped from V and 8 bases from J, the junction kept 6 bases outside the gene matches. The CDR3 consists of 16 residues. Written as DNA, the CDR3 is TGTGCCAGCAGCGCCGGACTAGCGGGAGGGAGGGATGAGCAGTTCTTC. As protein: CASSAGLAGGRDEQFF.

J is TRBJ2-5 and V is TRBV7-2; D is possibly TRBD1 (5 bases). The length of the CDR3 is 14 residues. Trimming removed 3 bases at V and 2 bases at J, with 10 bases between. CDR1 SGHTA and CDR2 FQGNSA come from the germline V gene. The CDR3 reads CASSFTAGQETQYF. The CDR3 nucleotides are TGTGCCAGCAGCTTCACGGCAGGGCAAGAGACCCAGTACTTC.

The genes are TRBV7-6 and TRBJ1-5, with a possible D match to TRBD1 (5 bases). The germline gives CDR1 SGHVS, CDR2 FNYEAQ. The CDR3 runs 15 residues. Trimming removed 5 bases from V and 11 bases from J, with 22 bases in between. The CDR3 loop reads CASSLADSPFGSQHF. In nucleotides, the CDR3 is TGTGCCAGCAGCCTTGCAGACAGCCCCTTCGGGTCCCAGCATTTT.

This clone came up a few times. This rearrangement joins TRBV5-5 to TRBJ2-2; possibly TRBD1 for D (5 bases). V was trimmed by 2 bases and J by 8 bases, leaving 10 bases between them. Germline-derived CDR1 and CDR2 are SGHKS and YYEKEE (reference sequence). This CDR3 is 13 amino acids long. The CDR3 DNA is TGTGCCAGCAGCTTTTCCGCAGGGGGGGAGCTGTTTTTT. This translates into CASSFSAGGELFF.

The CDR3 coding sequence is TGTGCCAGCAGTTTACTATTCGCTAATGAAAAACTGTTTTTT. The encoded protein is CASSLLFANEKLFF. The V call is TRBV28, the J call TRBJ1-4; D is uncertain. Germline V gene lookup returns CDR1 MDHEN and CDR2 SYDVKM. CDR3 length: 14 amino acids. The V gene lost 2 bases and the J gene lost 3 bases, with 7 bases spanning the gap. The full variable domain, with the rest looked up from reference TRBV28 and TRBJ1-4, is DVKVTQSSRYLVKRTGEKVFLECVQDMDHENMFWYRQDPGLGLRLIYFSYDVKMKEKGDIPEGYSVSREKKERFSLILESASTNQTSMYLCASSLLFANEKLFFGSGTQLSVL.

This clone was detected ten times or more. The genes are TRBV25-1 and TRBJ2-2, with 8 positions matching TRBD1. This CDR3 is 16 amino acids long. Trimming took 4 bases from V and 1 from J; bases not matched to a gene: 5. Germline lookup yields CDR1 MGHDK and CDR2 SYGVNS. CDR3 sequence: CASSAPGQENTGELFF. In nucleotides, the CDR3 is TGTGCCAGCAGTGCGCCGGGACAGGAGAACACCGGGGAGCTGTTTTTT.